A selection of T cell receptor beta chains follows, all from one sample in a study of identical twins. TCRdb fed the 5' RACE reads into MiXCR, producing one record per CDR3 protein. The profile covers a few hundred thousand distinct CDR3 sequences, with roughly 9.8% appearing a single time and roughly 6.8% taken by the ten largest. In addition, the sample was reused for a study of yellow fever vaccine responses in identical twins.

Sequencing input: CD8+ T cells sorted from blood. All receptors come from a woman younger than 35 in good health. The CDR3 runs from the conserved cysteine through the conserved F or W. Fields, in order: J gene, D gene, V gene, CDR3 protein. A D gene is named only where the DNA matches it firmly.

J: TRBJ2-2; D: -; V: TRBV12-3/TRBV12-4; CDR3: CASTPGSTGELFF
J: TRBJ2-5; D: -; V: TRBV6-5; CDR3: CASSYTGGQETQYF
J: TRBJ2-1; D: -; V: TRBV29-1; CDR3: CSDEDVLNEQFF
J: TRBJ2-7; D: TRBD2; V: TRBV28; CDR3: CASSAGLGVISYEQYF
J: TRBJ1-2; D: TRBD1; V: TRBV30; CDR3: CAWKGGAGGYTF
J: TRBJ1-2; D: TRBD1; V: TRBV5-1; CDR3: CASSDPRDRVEGYTF
J: TRBJ2-7; D: TRBD1; V: TRBV10-2; CDR3: CASSDPGQTYEQYF
J: TRBJ2-7; D: -; V: TRBV28; CDR3: CASVQAGIYEQYF
J: TRBJ2-3; D: TRBD2; V: TRBV9; CDR3: CASSATSGSDYTQYF
J: TRBJ2-5; D: TRBD2; V: TRBV5-1; CDR3: CASSDTSGGETQYF
J: TRBJ2-5; D: TRBD2; V: TRBV29-1; CDR3: CSVGLAQQETQYF
J: TRBJ2-2; D: -; V: TRBV7-6; CDR3: CASSSKSSGAGELFF
J: TRBJ2-7; D: -; V: TRBV7-9; CDR3: CASSQGRGPSYEQYF
J: TRBJ2-3; D: -; V: TRBV6-4; CDR3: CASSDSEYDTQYF
J: TRBJ2-1; D: -; V: TRBV7-2; CDR3: CASSFDRDNEQFF
J: TRBJ2-1; D: -; V: TRBV25-1; CDR3: CASSVGLANEQFF
J: TRBJ1-4; D: -; V: TRBV4-1; CDR3: CASSQKDGLNEKLFF
J: TRBJ2-3; D: -; V: TRBV29-1; CDR3: CSVEDSSFTTPTDTQYF
J: TRBJ2-6; D: -; V: TRBV11-1; CDR3: CASSPIAKEQMVSGANVLTF
J: TRBJ2-7; D: TRBD2; V: TRBV27; CDR3: CASSFGLASYEQYF
J: TRBJ2-1; D: -; V: TRBV27; CDR3: CASSLMGGAEQFF
J: TRBJ2-7; D: TRBD1; V: TRBV20-1; CDR3: CSARDRDLYEQYF
J: TRBJ2-2; D: TRBD2; V: TRBV5-6; CDR3: CASSRGTSGGMFTGELFF
J: TRBJ2-7; D: -; V: TRBV25-1; CDR3: CASRASATYEQYF
J: TRBJ1-1; D: -; V: TRBV6-2/TRBV6-3; CDR3: CASSLGSTPTEAFF
J: TRBJ2-7; D: -; V: TRBV10-3; CDR3: CAISEPSGGSYEQYF
J: TRBJ2-1; D: -; V: TRBV14; CDR3: CASSSGHTSNEQFF
J: TRBJ2-2; D: -; V: TRBV28; CDR3: CASSGARGTANTGELFF
J: TRBJ2-1; D: -; V: TRBV12-3/TRBV12-4; CDR3: CASSSIQGIRYNEQFF
J: TRBJ2-1; D: -; V: TRBV4-3; CDR3: CASSQSRLLGNEQFF
J: TRBJ2-1; D: -; V: TRBV19; CDR3: CASSIIASSRSYNEQFF
J: TRBJ2-7; D: -; V: TRBV7-9; CDR3: CASSPSGEGYSYEQYF
J: TRBJ2-1; D: -; V: TRBV2; CDR3: CASSEPISYNEQFF
J: TRBJ2-3; D: -; V: TRBV6-1; CDR3: CASSERPGGLDTQYF
J: TRBJ2-1; D: TRBD2; V: TRBV15; CDR3: CATSNPTSGRQQFF
J: TRBJ2-3; D: -; V: TRBV7-6; CDR3: CASSLGVDDTDTQYF
J: TRBJ2-7; D: -; V: TRBV18; CDR3: CASSPDVLGYEQYF
J: TRBJ2-1; D: -; V: TRBV7-9; CDR3: CASSDDFEGGIYNEQFF
J: TRBJ2-3; D: -; V: TRBV18; CDR3: CASSPYLVPLEDF